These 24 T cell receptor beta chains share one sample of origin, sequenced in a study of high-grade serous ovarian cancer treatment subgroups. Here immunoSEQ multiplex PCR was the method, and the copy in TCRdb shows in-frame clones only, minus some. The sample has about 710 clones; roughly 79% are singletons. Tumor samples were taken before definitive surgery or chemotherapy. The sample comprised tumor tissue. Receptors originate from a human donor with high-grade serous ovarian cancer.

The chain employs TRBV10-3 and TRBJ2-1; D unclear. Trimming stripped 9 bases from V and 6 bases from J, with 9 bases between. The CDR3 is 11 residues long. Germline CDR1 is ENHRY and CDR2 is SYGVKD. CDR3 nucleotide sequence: TGTGCCATGTCGGTGGGCAATGAGCAGTTCTTC. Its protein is CAMSVGNEQFF.

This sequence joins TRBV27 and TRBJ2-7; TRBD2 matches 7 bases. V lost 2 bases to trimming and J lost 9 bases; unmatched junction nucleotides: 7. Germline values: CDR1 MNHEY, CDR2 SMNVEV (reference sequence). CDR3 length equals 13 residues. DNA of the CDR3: TGTGCCAGCAGTTTAATGGACTCGGGAGGGCAGTACTTC. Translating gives CASSLMDSGGQYF.

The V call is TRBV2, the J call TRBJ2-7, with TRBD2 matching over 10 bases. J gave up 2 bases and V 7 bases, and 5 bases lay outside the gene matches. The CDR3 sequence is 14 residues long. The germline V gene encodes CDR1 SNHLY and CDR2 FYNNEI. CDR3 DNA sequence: TGTGCCAGCATGCCTAGCGGGGGCCCCTACGAGCAGTACGTC. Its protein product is CASMPSGGPYEQYV.

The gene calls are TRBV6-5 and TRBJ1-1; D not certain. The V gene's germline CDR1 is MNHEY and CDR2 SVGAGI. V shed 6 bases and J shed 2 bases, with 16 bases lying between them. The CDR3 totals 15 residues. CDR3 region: CASSSFGRGNTEAFF. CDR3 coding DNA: TGTGCCAGCAGCTCGTTCGGTCGTGGCAACACTGAAGCTTTCTTT.

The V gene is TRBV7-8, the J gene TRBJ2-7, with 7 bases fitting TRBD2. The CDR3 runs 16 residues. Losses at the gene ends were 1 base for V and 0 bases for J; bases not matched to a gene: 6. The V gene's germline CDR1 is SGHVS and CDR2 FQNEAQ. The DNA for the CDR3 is TGTGCCAGCAGCTTAGGGTGGGGCGGGAGCTCCTACGAGCAGTACTTC. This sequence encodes CASSLGWGGSSYEQYF.

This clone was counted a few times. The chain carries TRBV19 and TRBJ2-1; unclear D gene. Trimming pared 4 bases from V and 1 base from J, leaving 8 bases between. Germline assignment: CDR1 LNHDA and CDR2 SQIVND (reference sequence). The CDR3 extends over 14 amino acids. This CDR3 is CASSSLGSYNEQFF. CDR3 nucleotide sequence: TGTGCCAGTAGTAGTTTAGGATCCTACAATGAGCAGTTCTTC.

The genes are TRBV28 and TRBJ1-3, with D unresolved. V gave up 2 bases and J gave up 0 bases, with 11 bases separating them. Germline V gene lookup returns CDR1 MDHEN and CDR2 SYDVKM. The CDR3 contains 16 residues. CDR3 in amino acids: CASSLGPLSSGNTIYF. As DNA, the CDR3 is TGTGCCAGCAGTTTAGGTCCTTTGAGCTCTGGAAACACCATATATTTT.

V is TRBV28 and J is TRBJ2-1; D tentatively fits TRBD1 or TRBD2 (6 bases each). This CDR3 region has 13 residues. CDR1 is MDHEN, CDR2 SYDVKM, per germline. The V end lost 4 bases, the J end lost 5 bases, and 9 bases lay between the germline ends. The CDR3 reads CASSWGAHNEQFF. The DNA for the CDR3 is TGTGCCAGCAGTTGGGGGGCCCACAATGAGCAGTTCTTC.

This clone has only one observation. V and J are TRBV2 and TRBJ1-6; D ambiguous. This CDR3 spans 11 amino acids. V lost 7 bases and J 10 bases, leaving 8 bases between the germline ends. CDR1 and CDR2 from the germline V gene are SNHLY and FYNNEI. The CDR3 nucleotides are TGTGCCAGCAAGGTTAAATCACCCCTCCACTTT. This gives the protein CASKVKSPLHF.

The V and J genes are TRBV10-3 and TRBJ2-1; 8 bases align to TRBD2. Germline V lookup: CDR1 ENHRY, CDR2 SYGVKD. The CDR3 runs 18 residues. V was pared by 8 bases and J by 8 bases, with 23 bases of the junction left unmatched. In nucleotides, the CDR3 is TGTGCCATCTCGGGGGGGCTGGGAGCGGGGCTCAGAGGAGATGAGCAGTTCTTC. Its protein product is CAISGGLGAGLRGDEQFF.

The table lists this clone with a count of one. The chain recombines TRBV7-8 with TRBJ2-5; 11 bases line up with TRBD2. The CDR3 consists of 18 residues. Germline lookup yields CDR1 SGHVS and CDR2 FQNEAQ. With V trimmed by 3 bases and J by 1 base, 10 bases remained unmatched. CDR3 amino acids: CASSFRASGGPFQETQYF. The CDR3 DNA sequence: TGTGCCAGCAGCTTCAGGGCTAGCGGGGGGCCCTTCCAAGAGACCCAGTACTTC.

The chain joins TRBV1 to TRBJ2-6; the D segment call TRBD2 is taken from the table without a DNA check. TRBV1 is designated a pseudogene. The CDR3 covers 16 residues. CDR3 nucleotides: TGCACCAGCAGATCTCCTGGTTTGAGTCGGGCCAACGTCCTGACTTTC. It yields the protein CTSRSPGLSRANVLTF.

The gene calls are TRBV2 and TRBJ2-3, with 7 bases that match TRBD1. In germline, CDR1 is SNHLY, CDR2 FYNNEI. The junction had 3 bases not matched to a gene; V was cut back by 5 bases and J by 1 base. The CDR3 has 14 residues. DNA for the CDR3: TGTGCCAGCAGTACAGGGGCGGGCACAGATACGCAGTATTTT. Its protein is CASSTGAGTDTQYF. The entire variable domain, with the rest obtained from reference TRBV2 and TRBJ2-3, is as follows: EPEVTQTPSHQVTQMGQEVILRCVPISNHLYFYWYRQILGQKVEFLVSFYNNEISEKSEIFDDQFSVERPDGSNFTLKIRSTKLEDSAMYFCASSTGAGTDTQYFGPGTRLTVL.

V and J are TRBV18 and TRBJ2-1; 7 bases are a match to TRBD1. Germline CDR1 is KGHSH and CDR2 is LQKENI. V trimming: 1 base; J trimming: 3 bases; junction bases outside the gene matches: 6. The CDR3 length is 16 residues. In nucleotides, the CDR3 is TGTGCCAGCTCACCACAGTCGGACAGGTACTACAATGAGCAGTTCTTC. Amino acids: CASSPQSDRYYNEQFF. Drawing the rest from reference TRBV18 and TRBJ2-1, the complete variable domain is NAGVMQNPRHLVRRRGQEARLRCSPMKGHSHVYWYRQLPEEGLKFMVYLQKENIIDESGMPKERFSAEFPKEGPSILRIQQVVRGDSAAYFCASSPQSDRYYNEQFFGPGTRLTVL.

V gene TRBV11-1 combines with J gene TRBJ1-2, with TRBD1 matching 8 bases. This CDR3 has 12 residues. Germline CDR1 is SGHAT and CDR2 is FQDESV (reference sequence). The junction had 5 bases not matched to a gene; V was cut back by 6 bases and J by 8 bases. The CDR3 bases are TGTGCCAGCAGTCACGACAGGGGCGGCTACACCTTC. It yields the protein CASSHDRGGYTF.

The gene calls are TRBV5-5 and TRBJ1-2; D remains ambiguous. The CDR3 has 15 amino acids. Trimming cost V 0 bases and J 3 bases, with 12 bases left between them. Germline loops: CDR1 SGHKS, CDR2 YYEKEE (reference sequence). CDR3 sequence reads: CASSLEGGNHYGYTF. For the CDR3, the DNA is TGTGCCAGCAGCTTGGAGGGCGGCAACCACTATGGCTACACCTTC.

The CDR3 DNA follows: TGTGCCAGCAGTGACAGGAAAGACTATGGCTACACCTTC. Translation gives CASSDRKDYGYTF. This rearrangement joins TRBV6-1 to TRBJ1-2; no firm D call. Germline CDR1 and CDR2: MNHNS and SASEGT. This CDR3 spans 13 amino acids. Deletions cut 3 bases from V and 3 bases from J, with 8 bases between.

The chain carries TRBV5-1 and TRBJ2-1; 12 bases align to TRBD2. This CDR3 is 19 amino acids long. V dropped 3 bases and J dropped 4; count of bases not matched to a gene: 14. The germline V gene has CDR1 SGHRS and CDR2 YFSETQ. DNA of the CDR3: TGCGCCAGCAGCTCCCGCCCTGGGACTAGCGGGTACGGGTACAATGAGCAGTTCTTC. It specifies CASSSRPGTSGYGYNEQFF.

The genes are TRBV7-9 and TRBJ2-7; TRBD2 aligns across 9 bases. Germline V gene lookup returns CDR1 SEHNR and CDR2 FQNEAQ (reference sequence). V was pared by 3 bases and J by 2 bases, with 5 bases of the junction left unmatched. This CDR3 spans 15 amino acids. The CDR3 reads CASSFGSGRTYEQYF. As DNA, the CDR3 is TGTGCCAGCAGCTTTGGTAGCGGGAGAACCTACGAGCAGTACTTC.

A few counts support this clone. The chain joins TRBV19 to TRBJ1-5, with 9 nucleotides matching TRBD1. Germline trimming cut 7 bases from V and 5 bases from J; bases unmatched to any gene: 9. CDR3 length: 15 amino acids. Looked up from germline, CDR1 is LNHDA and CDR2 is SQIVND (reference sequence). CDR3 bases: TGTGCCAGTATGCCGACAGGGGGTCGTTATCAGCCCCAGCATTTT. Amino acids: CASMPTGGRYQPQHF. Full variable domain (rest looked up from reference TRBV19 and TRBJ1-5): DGGITQSPKYLFRKEGQNVTLSCEQNLNHDAMYWYRQDPGQGLRLIYYSQIVNDFQKGDIAEGYSVSREKKESFPLTVTSAQKNPTAFYLCASMPTGGRYQPQHFGDGTRLSIL.

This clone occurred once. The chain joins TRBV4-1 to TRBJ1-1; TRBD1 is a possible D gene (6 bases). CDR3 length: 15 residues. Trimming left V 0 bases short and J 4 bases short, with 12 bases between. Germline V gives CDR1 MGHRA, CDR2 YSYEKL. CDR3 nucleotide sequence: TGCGCCAGCAGCCAAGATTCGGGGGCGGCCACTGAAGCTTTCTTT. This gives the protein CASSQDSGAATEAFF.

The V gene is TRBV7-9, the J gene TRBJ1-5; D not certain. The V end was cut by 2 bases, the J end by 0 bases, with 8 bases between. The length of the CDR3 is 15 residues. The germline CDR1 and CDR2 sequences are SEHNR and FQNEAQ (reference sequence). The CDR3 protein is CASSLLGPSNQPQHF. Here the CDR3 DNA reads TGTGCCAGCAGCTTATTAGGTCCTAGCAATCAGCCCCAGCATTTT.

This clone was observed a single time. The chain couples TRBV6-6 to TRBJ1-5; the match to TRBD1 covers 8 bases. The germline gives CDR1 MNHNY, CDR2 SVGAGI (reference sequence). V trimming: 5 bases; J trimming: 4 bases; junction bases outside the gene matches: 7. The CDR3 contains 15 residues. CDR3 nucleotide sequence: TGTGCCAGCAGTAAAGACAGGGGTTGGAATCAGCCCCAGCATTTT. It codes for CASSKDRGWNQPQHF.

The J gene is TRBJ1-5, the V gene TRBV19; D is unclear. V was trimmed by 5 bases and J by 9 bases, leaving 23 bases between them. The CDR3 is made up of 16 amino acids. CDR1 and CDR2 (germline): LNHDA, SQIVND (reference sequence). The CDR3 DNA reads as TGTGCCAGTAGTCTTCAAGGTCGGGGTGCTCGGGGGCCCCAGCATTTT. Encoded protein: CASSLQGRGARGPQHF.